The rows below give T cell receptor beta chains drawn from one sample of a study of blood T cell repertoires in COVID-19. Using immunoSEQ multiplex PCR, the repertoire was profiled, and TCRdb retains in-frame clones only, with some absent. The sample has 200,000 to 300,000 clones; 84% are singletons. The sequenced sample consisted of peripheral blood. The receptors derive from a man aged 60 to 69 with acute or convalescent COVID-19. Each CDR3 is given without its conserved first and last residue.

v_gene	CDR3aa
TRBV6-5	ACDSTGRYEQY
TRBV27	ASSLRGPLQSGELF
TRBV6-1	ASREQGQGFGTDTQY
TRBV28	ASTPGEWGYT
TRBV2	ALLPGTGDNEQF
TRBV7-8	ASSRLGGTSGRARDTQY
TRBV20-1	SALDSPEQY
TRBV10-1	ASSGQRDQPQH
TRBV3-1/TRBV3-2	ASSQGEREQY
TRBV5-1	ASSLAGNNSPLH
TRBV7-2	ASSQGQGTGLYEQY